The 11 T cell receptor beta chains in this list originate from one sample, sequenced in a study of beta chain features in type 1 diabetes. Expressed TCRB transcripts were sequenced because the isolated RNA had all been reverse transcribed beforehand. Assay: immunoSEQ multiplex PCR; the TCRdb copy retains only in-frame clones and omits some. In the table there are under 250,000 clones, roughly a tenth of which are singletons. Sample: central memory CD4+ T cells from blood. The receptors here all came from a man aged 18-30 years in good health.

The chain links TRBV5-6 to TRBJ2-5, with D perhaps TRBD1 or TRBD2 (5 bases each). Germline values: CDR1 SGHDT, CDR2 YYEEEE. Deletions cut 1 base from V and 5 bases from J, with 9 bases between. The length of the CDR3 is 13 residues. This chain's CDR3 is CASSLTGLETQYF. The CDR3, as DNA: TGTGCCAGCAGCTTGACGGGGCTCGAGACCCAGTACTTC.

This clone appeared many times. The V call is TRBV2, the J call TRBJ1-4, with 8 bases fitting TRBD1. Per the germline V gene, CDR1 is SNHLY and CDR2 is FYNNEI. V lost 7 bases and J lost 7; bases outside the gene matches: 8. CDR3 length equals 14 residues. DNA of the CDR3: TGTGCCAGCATGAAGGACAGGGCCCGTGAAAAACTGTTTTTT. Its protein is CASMKDRAREKLFF.

The rearrangement joins TRBV7-9 to TRBJ2-3, with unresolved D. Germline CDR1 is SEHNR and CDR2 is FQNEAQ (reference sequence). Trimming shortened V by 5 bases and J by 1 base, and 7 bases separated the two germline ends. CDR3 length equals 13 residues. CDR3 protein: CASSPVGTDTQYF. The CDR3 nucleotides are TGTGCCAGCAGCCCGGTCGGCACAGATACGCAGTATTTT.

The table lists this clone with many counts. The genes are TRBV19 and TRBJ2-7; 8 nucleotides line up with TRBD1. V lost 3 bases, J lost 0 bases, and 7 bases stayed unmatched. The CDR3 loop spans 16 amino acids. The germline V gene has CDR1 LNHDA and CDR2 SQIVND (reference sequence). The chain's CDR3 is CASSIRGRGNSYEQYF. In DNA form, the CDR3 reads TGTGCCAGTAGTATCAGGGGGCGAGGAAACTCCTACGAGCAGTACTTC.

V is TRBV28 and J is TRBJ1-5; D may be TRBD1 (5 bases). The V and J ends lost 6 bases and 3 bases respectively, with 18 bases between them. CDR1 and CDR2 (germline): MDHEN, SYDVKM. The length of the CDR3 is 16 residues. As DNA, the CDR3 is TGTGCCAGCAGGCCCGGGACGGCGATAGCCAATCAGCCCCAGCATTTT. Protein: CASRPGTAIANQPQHF. The full variable domain, in which reference TRBV28 and TRBJ1-5 provide the parts outside the CDR3, is DVKVTQSSRYLVKRTGEKVFLECVQDMDHENMFWYRQDPGLGLRLIYFSYDVKMKEKGDIPEGYSVSREKKERFSLILESASTNQTSMYLCASRPGTAIANQPQHFGDGTRLSIL.

The genes are TRBV6-6 and TRBJ2-1; 8 positions agree with TRBD2. J was trimmed by 7 bases and V by 2 bases; bases with no gene match: 10. The CDR3 length is 16 residues. CDR1 is MNHNY and CDR2 is SVGAGI in the germline V gene (reference sequence). CDR3 protein: CASSYLQAGVLNEQFF. The CDR3 coding sequence is TGTGCCAGCAGTTACCTCCAAGCGGGAGTGTTAAATGAGCAGTTCTTC.

This clone was found many times. This sequence joins TRBV5-6 and TRBJ1-2; weak D call: TRBD1 (5 bases). The CDR3 is 15 residues long. Trimming stripped 0 bases from V and 1 base from J, with 10 bases between. CDR1 SGHDT and CDR2 YYEEEE come from the germline V gene. In DNA, the CDR3 is TGTGCCAGCAGCTTGGCGGACACTCTTAACTATGGCTACACCTTC. This encodes CASSLADTLNYGYTF.

The chain uses TRBV25-1 and TRBJ2-2, with D unclear. Trimming pared 5 bases from V and 0 bases from J, leaving 10 bases between. Germline V lookup: CDR1 MGHDK, CDR2 SYGVNS. The CDR3 has 15 amino acids. DNA for the CDR3: TGTGCCAGCAGTCTTCACGGCTCGAACACCGGGGAGCTGTTTTTT. It yields the protein CASSLHGSNTGELFF.

In its sample, this clone ranks as medium-sized. The rearrangement uses TRBV21-1 and TRBJ2-3; the D segment call TRBD1 is taken from the table without a DNA check. TRBV21-1 is a documented pseudogene. This CDR3 region has 13 residues. In DNA form, the CDR3 reads TGTGCCAGCCGGGACAGTCACACAGATACGCAGTATTTT. Amino acids: CASRDSHTDTQYF.

The chain couples TRBV29-1 to TRBJ2-5; 7 positions match TRBD2. The CDR3 consists of 14 residues. CDR1 and CDR2 from the germline V gene are SQVTM and ANQGSEA. With 3 bases clipped from V and 2 bases from J, the junction kept 6 bases outside the gene matches. The CDR3 loop is CSVERLAAQETQYF. As DNA, the CDR3 is TGCAGCGTTGAGAGGCTAGCGGCTCAAGAGACCCAGTACTTC.

This clone has just a few counts. Since a much larger clone is just one base distant, this may be a read error. The gene calls are TRBV29-1 and TRBJ2-3, with unresolved D. V lost 5 bases and J lost 5, with 8 bases in between. Germline values: CDR1 SQVTM, CDR2 ANQGSEA. This CDR3 comprises 11 residues. This chain's CDR3 is CSVSGGDTQYF. DNA of the CDR3: TGCAGCGTTTCGGGCGGAGATACGCAGTATTTT.